The present entry profiles one TCR beta chain with its context. The junction does not match germline at one end; this may be a read error. Molecular barcoded adaptors covering alpha/delta and beta/gamma chains were used on roughly 400 ng RNA. Each CDR3 protein gets one entry after TCRdb re-called the reads with MiXCR. The table records roughly 82,000 distinct CDR3 sequences, around an eighth of them present only once. The sample comes from a study of read filtering for tumor transcriptome and immune sequencing. This CDR3 has 15 amino acids. Per the germline V gene, CDR1 is DFQATT and CDR2 is SNEGSKA (reference sequence).

Material: a population of CD138-negative cells sorted from bone marrow. This chain uses TRBV20-1 with TRBJ2-1; 7 nucleotides match TRBD2. The receptor was derived from a donor aged 40 or over with multiple myeloma. CDR3 in DNA: TGCAGTGCTACCCTCGGCGGGAGCTCCTGCAATGAGCAGTTCTTC. It encodes CSATLGGSSCNEQFF.